Listed here is a single TCR beta chain. Thyroid ultrasound and orbital computed tomography, with clinical symptoms and serum thyroxine and TRAb, informed diagnoses. V lost 6 bases and J lost 5, with 16 bases in between. The CDR3 covers 14 residues. From germline, CDR1 is SNHLY and CDR2 FYNNEI. The sample originates from a study of T cells in Graves' hyperthyroidism and ophthalmopathy. Using RNA transcripts as the source, TCR beta CDR3 regions were amplified. First-round RT-PCR targeting the TCR CDR3 was performed with the HTBI primer set. MiXCR, run by TCRdb on the multiplex PCR reads, gives a single entry per CDR3 protein. The sample records a few hundred thousand distinct CDR3 sequences, about 20% being singletons.

The specimen was blood. The chain recombines TRBV2 with TRBJ2-5; the D gene is possibly TRBD1 (5 bases). The clonotype was recovered from a man between 18 and 29 years old with Graves' hyperthyroidism. The DNA of the CDR3 is TGTGCCAGCAGGACAGAGATCCTCGGGGAGACCCAGTACTTC. Residues: CASRTEILGETQYF.